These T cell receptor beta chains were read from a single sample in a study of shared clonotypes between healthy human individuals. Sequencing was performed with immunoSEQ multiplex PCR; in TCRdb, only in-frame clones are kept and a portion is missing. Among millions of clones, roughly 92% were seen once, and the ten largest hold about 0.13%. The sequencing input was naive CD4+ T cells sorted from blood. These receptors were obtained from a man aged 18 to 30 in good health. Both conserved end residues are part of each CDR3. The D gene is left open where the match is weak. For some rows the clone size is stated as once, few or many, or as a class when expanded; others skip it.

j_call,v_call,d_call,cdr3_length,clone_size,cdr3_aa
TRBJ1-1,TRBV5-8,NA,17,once,CASSLGGHLLGDTEAFF
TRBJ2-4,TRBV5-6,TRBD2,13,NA,CASTRTSGDIQYF
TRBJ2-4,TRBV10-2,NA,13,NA,CASSGSAKNIQYF
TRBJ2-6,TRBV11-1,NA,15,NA,CASRTGSSGANVLTF
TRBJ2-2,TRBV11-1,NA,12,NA,CASPVDTGELFF
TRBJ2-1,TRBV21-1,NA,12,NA,CASSKGLGEQFF
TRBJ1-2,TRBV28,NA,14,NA,CASSLTVSIYGYTF
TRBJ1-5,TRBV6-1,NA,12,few,CASLRGGQPQHF
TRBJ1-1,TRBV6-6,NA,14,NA,CASRSLQKNTEAFF
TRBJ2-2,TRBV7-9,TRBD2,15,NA,CASSLGGRRTGELFF
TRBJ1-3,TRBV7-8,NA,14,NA,CASSLDPGRNTIYF
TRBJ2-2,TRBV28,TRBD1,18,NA,CASSSPGTADSNTGELFF
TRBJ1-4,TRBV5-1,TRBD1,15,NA,CASSETGGDGEKLFF
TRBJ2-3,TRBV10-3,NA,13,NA,CAISSRNTDTQYF
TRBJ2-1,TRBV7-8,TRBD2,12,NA,CASSFIAGRQFF
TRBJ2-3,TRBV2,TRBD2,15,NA,CASKRTSGSPDTQYF
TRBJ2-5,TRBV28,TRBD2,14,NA,CASSSPGGGETQYF
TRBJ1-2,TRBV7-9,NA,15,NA,CASSFRDTIPDGYTF
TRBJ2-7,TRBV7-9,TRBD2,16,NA,CASSPTSGGKSYEQYF
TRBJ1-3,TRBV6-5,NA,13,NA,CASSSGEGNTIYF
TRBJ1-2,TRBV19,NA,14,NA,CASHSGGSNYGYTF
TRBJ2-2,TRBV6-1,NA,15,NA,CASTLGSLRGGELFF
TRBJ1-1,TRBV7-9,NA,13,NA,CASVGPGNTEAFF
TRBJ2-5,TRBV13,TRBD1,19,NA,CASSLEAGGISLFQETQYF
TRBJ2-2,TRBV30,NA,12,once,CAWSQGPGELFF
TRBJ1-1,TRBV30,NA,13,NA,CAWTNRGGAEAFF
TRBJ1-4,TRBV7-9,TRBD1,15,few,CASSFGDRDDEKLFF
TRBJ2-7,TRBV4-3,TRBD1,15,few,CASSQDPGQTYEQYF
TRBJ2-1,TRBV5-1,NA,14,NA,CASSETTSPHEQFF
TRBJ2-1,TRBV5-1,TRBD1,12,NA,CASSNRGNEQFF
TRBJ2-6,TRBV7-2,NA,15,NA,CASSPPGAGANVLTF
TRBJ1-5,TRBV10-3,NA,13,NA,CATDEGGNQPQHF
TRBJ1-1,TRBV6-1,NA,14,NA,CASSERVPYTEAFF
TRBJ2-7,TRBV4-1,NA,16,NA,CASSQDRLGLSYEQYF
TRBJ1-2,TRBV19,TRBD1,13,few,CASSSQGAPGYTF
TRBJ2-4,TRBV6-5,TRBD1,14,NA,CASSSGTGGFIQYF
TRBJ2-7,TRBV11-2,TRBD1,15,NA,CASSLDFRGHGEQYF
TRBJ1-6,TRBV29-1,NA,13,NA,CSARQDTDSPLHF
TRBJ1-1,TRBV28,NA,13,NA,CASTGQSNTEAFF
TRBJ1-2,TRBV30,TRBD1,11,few,CAWTDRAGYTF
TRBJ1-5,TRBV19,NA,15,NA,CASSLGAMSNQPQHF
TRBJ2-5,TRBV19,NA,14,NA,CASSSLWGTETQYF
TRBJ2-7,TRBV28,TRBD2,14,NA,CASSFKRGGDEQYF
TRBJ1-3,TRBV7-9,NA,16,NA,CASSLGGGQKGNTIYF
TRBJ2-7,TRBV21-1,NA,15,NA,CASSNWKGATDEQYF
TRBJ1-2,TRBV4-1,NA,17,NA,CASSQERALISNYGYTF
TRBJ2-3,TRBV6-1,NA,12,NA,CASSWDKDTQYF
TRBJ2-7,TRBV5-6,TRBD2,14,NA,CASSPVAGPYEQYF
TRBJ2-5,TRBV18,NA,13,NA,CASSPSQEETQYF
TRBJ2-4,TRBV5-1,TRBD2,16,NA,CASSVGSGGIENIQYF
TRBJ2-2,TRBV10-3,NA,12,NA,CASSLGPGELFF
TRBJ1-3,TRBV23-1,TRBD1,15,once,CASSPVGGLGNTIYF
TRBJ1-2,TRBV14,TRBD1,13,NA,CASSRQGNYGYTF
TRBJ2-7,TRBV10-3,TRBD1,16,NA,CAISRPGTVSSYEQYF
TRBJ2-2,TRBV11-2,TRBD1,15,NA,CASSVGTGVSGELFF
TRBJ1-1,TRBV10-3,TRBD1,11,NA,CAYQGATEAFF